This passage covers 25 T cell receptor beta chains from one sample sequenced in a study of T cells in Graves' hyperthyroidism and ophthalmopathy. Amplified TCR beta CDR3 regions derived from RNA transcripts. The primer set for the first-round RT-PCR of the TCR CDR3 was HTBI. MiXCR, run by TCRdb on the multiplex PCR reads, gives a single entry per CDR3 protein. Found here are 35,000 or so distinct CDR3 sequences, 50% to 55% of them singletons; the top ten hold roughly a sixth. Sample: blood. The receptors come from a man in his forties with Graves' ophthalmopathy.

The genes are TRBV20-1 and TRBJ1-4; weak D call: TRBD1 (5 bases). This CDR3 has 15 amino acids. Deletions cut 1 base from V and 4 bases from J, with 13 bases between. Germline-derived CDR1 and CDR2 are DFQATT and SNEGSKA (reference sequence). CDR3 nucleotides: TGCAGTGCTAGAGGACTAGCGGGGGGTAATGAAAAACTGTTTTTT. This sequence encodes CSARGLAGGNEKLFF.

The rearrangement uses TRBV5-1 and TRBJ1-1, with 8 bases lining up with TRBD1. CDR3 size: 14 residues. V was pared by 2 bases and J by 4 bases, with 4 bases of the junction left unmatched. Germline V gene lookup returns CDR1 SGHRS and CDR2 YFSETQ. The CDR3 nucleotides read TGCGCCAGCAGCTTCGGGACAGGAGGCACTGAAGCTTTCTTT. Its translation is CASSFGTGGTEAFF.

There are many counts of this clonotype. The chain combines TRBV5-1 with TRBJ1-5; D might be TRBD1 (5 bases). Germline lookup yields CDR1 SGHRS and CDR2 YFSETQ. V shed 7 bases and J shed 4 bases, with 12 bases lying between them. This CDR3 comprises 13 residues. The CDR3 region has the DNA TGCGCCAGCTCAATCGGGGGTAATCAGCCCCAGCATTTT. Amino acids: CASSIGGNQPQHF.

A word on this clonotype: One end of the junction fails to match germline, which may point to a read error. The V and J genes are TRBV20-1 and TRBJ1-5; D gene unclear. Germline lookup yields CDR1 DFQATT and CDR2 SNEGSKA (reference sequence). The CDR3 length is 8 residues. The DNA of the CDR3 is TGCAGTGCTAGAGGGGCGCGTTTT. It is translated as CSARGARF.

The sample holds many counts of this clonotype. This chain links TRBV6-1 with TRBJ1-2; D possibly corresponds to TRBD1 (5 bases). The CDR3 loop spans 13 amino acids. Germline CDR1 MNHNS, CDR2 SASEGT. Trimming removed 8 bases at V and 1 base at J, with 11 bases between. Here the CDR3 reads CASSWDGNYGYTF. DNA for the CDR3: TGTGCCAGCTCCTGGGACGGTAACTATGGCTACACCTTC.

The rearrangement joins TRBV25-1 to TRBJ2-7; D remains ambiguous. Germline lookup yields CDR1 MGHDK and CDR2 SYGVNS. The CDR3 length is 15 residues. V was pared by 3 bases and J by 0 bases, with 12 bases between. The CDR3 reads CASSDGRSPSYEQYF. The CDR3 DNA is TGTGCCAGCAGTGATGGAAGGAGCCCCTCCTACGAGCAGTACTTC.

The CDR3 reads CASSGNQETQHF. The DNA of the CDR3 is TGTGCCAGCAGCGGGAACCAAGAGACCCAGCATTTT. The rearrangement joins TRBV9 to TRBJ1-5; D is unclear. The V gene lost 3 bases and the J gene lost 11 bases, with 12 bases spanning the gap. Germline V gene data show CDR1 as SGDLS and CDR2 as YYNGEE. The CDR3 loop spans 12 amino acids.

This clonotype was detected ten times or more. V gene TRBV20-1 combines with J gene TRBJ2-1, with D perhaps TRBD1 (5 bases). This CDR3 has 15 residues. Germline V CDR1 and CDR2: DFQATT, SNEGSKA (reference sequence). The V gene lost 3 bases and the J gene lost 8 bases, with 20 bases spanning the gap. The CDR3 nucleotides are TGCAGTGCTAGCTCTCCCCGCCGCCCCAGGGATGAGCAGTTCTTC. Its translation is CSASSPRRPRDEQFF.

In its sample, this clonotype was seen many times. The rearrangement uses TRBV20-1 and TRBJ2-3, with TRBD1 matching 8 bases. The CDR3 spans 14 residues. In germline, CDR1 is DFQATT, CDR2 SNEGSKA (reference sequence). J gave up 4 bases and V 6 bases, and 9 bases lay outside the gene matches. As DNA, the CDR3 is TGCAGTGCCCCCGGACAGGGAGGTCCAGATACGCAGTATTTT. Translation gives CSAPGQGGPDTQYF.

This clonotype was detected a few times. The chain is built from TRBV7-9 and TRBJ2-2; the D is unclear. The ends were cut back, 5 bases at V and 4 bases at J, with 8 bases in the middle. In germline, CDR1 is SEHNR, CDR2 FQNEAQ (reference sequence). This CDR3 has 13 residues. The CDR3 coding sequence is TGTGCCAGCAGCCAGGCGGTCACCGGGGAGCTGTTTTTT. Protein product: CASSQAVTGELFF.

In its sample, this clonotype was seen many times. The genes are TRBV5-5 and TRBJ2-1; possibly TRBD1 for D (6 bases). Between the trimmed V and J ends, which lost 1 base and 4 bases, there was a span of 9 bases. The CDR3 extends over 14 amino acids. The germline V gene encodes CDR1 SGHKS and CDR2 YYEKEE (reference sequence). The CDR3 sequence: CASSLRDMYNEQFF. CDR3 DNA sequence: TGTGCCAGCAGCTTGAGGGACATGTACAATGAGCAGTTCTTC.

This chain links TRBV12-3 or TRBV12-4 with TRBJ2-7, with D perhaps matching TRBD1 (6 bases). The V and J ends lost 6 bases and 1 base respectively, with 13 bases between them. The CDR3 runs to 14 residues. CDR3 sequence: CASSSRGNSYEQYF. The CDR3 coding sequence is TGTGCCAGCAGCTCCAGGGGAAATTCCTACGAGCAGTACTTC.

This clonotype has at least ten counts. The chain combines TRBV6-1 with TRBJ2-1, with D uncertain. The germline gives CDR1 MNHNS, CDR2 SASEGT. The CDR3 loop spans 15 amino acids. The V gene lost 5 bases and the J gene lost 0 bases, with 11 bases spanning the gap. CDR3 sequence (DNA): TGTGCCAGCAGTCCCCTGGCGGTCTCCTACAATGAGCAGTTCTTC. Protein: CASSPLAVSYNEQFF.

The rearrangement uses TRBV29-1 and TRBJ2-3; TRBD2 is a possible D gene (5 bases). The V end lost 4 bases, the J end lost 7 bases, and 18 bases lay between the germline ends. This CDR3 is built from 14 residues. Germline values: CDR1 SQVTM, CDR2 ANQGSEA. The CDR3 region has the DNA TGCAGCGTTGGACTAACGGTCCTACCAAATACGCAGTATTTT. Protein sequence: CSVGLTVLPNTQYF.

Ten or more counts support this clonotype. The chain combines TRBV6-6 with TRBJ2-3; 9 bases fit TRBD2. There are 16 residues in the CDR3. Germline-derived CDR1 and CDR2 are MNHNY and SVGAGI (reference sequence). Trimming removed 6 bases from V and 0 bases from J; junction bases left unmatched: 7. Here the CDR3 reads CASSPVAGASTDTQYF. The DNA of the CDR3 is TGTGCCAGCAGCCCCGTAGCGGGGGCTAGCACAGATACGCAGTATTTT.

J is TRBJ2-7 and V is TRBV12-3 or TRBV12-4; 9 bases agree with TRBD1. The trim removed 6 bases at V and 7 bases at J, leaving 13 bases unmatched. CDR3 length equals 15 residues. The CDR3: CASSPGQGRTGEQYF. The CDR3, as DNA: TGTGCCAGCAGCCCAGGACAGGGGCGGACCGGGGAGCAGTACTTC.

The chain has TRBV20-1 and TRBJ2-1, with TRBD2 matching 12 bases. CDR1 DFQATT and CDR2 SNEGSKA come from the germline V gene (reference sequence). This CDR3 spans 15 amino acids. V trimming: 3 bases; J trimming: 4 bases; junction bases outside the gene matches: 4. The CDR3 here is CSARRLAGVYNEQFF. For the CDR3, the DNA is TGCAGTGCTAGGAGACTAGCGGGGGTTTACAATGAGCAGTTCTTC.

Written as DNA, the CDR3 is TGTGCCACCAGTGATTCTCTTACTAGCGGGGGCACCTCCTACGAGCAGTACTTC. This translates into CATSDSLTSGGTSYEQYF. The rearrangement joins TRBV24-1 to TRBJ2-7; 11 bases are shared with TRBD2. The J segment lost 0 bases and the V segment lost 2 bases, leaving 8 bases of the junction unmatched. The CDR3 sequence is 18 residues long. Germline V lookup: CDR1 KGHDR, CDR2 SFDVKD.

On this clonotype: Given the absence of the conserved phenylalanine or tryptophan at the CDR3 end, a read error is likely. This chain links TRBV9 with TRBJ2-5; perhaps D is TRBD1 or TRBD2 (5 bases each). This CDR3 spans 16 amino acids. V lost 4 bases and J lost 6, with 22 bases in between. Germline V gene data show CDR1 as SGDLS and CDR2 as YYNGEE. The CDR3 coding sequence is TGTGCCAGCAGCAGTAAGGAGATAACGGGGCAACAGACCCAGTACATC. Translation: CASSSKEITGQQTQYI.

Regarding this clonotype: Relative to the germline gene, one junction end is altered; a read error may explain this. The V and J genes are TRBV7-9 and TRBJ1-1; no reliable D call. This CDR3 comprises 9 residues. Per germline, CDR1 SEHNR and CDR2 FQNEAQ (reference sequence). CDR3 nucleotide sequence: TGTGCCAGCAGTTATTCCCCGTCGTTT. Protein sequence: CASSYSPSF.

The rearrangement joins TRBV5-5 to TRBJ1-1, with a weak D call TRBD1 (6 bases). CDR1 and CDR2 from the germline V gene are SGHKS and YYEKEE (reference sequence). Trimming pared 4 bases from V and 1 base from J, leaving 11 bases between. CDR3 length: 14 amino acids. The CDR3: CASSAGAGNTEAFF. The CDR3 DNA is TGTGCCAGCAGCGCAGGGGCGGGGAACACTGAAGCTTTCTTT.

Notes on this clonotype: The junction differs from germline at one of its ends, possibly a read error. The chain is built from TRBV5-5 and TRBJ2-1, with D tentatively TRBD1 (6 bases). CDR1 SGHKS and CDR2 YYEKEE come from the germline V gene (reference sequence). CDR3 length equals 13 residues. DNA of the CDR3: TGTGCCAGCAGCCGAGCCACAGGGTATGAGCGGTTCTTC. Translated: CASSRATGYERFF.

The V call is TRBV24-1, the J call TRBJ2-7; 8 bases match TRBD1. Looked up from germline, CDR1 is KGHDR and CDR2 is SFDVKD. The junction had 8 bases not matched to a gene; V was cut back by 4 bases and J by 4 bases. The CDR3 is made up of 15 amino acids. CDR3 bases: TGTGCCACCAGTGACGGGACAGGCCCCCCGTACGAGCAGTACTTC. It translates to CATSDGTGPPYEQYF.

This clonotype is medium-sized (0.01 to 0.1%). This chain joins TRBV11-2 and TRBJ1-5; 7 bases fit TRBD1. The germline V gene has CDR1 SGHAT and CDR2 FQNNGV. The CDR3 runs to 15 residues. J gave up 3 bases and V 5 bases, and 7 bases lay outside the gene matches. CDR3 region: CASSNEGQYNQPQHF. The CDR3 coding sequence is TGTGCCAGCAGCAATGAGGGACAGTACAATCAGCCCCAGCATTTT.

This clonotype has at least ten counts. The genes are TRBV9 and TRBJ2-2; D might be TRBD2 (5 bases). Germline V gene lookup returns CDR1 SGDLS and CDR2 YYNGEE. V was shortened by 7 bases and J by 8 bases, with 18 bases between the two germline ends. This CDR3 spans 14 amino acids. CDR3 nucleotides: TGTGCCAGCCAACTCACGGGAACGGAGGGGGAGCTGTTTTTT. It encodes CASQLTGTEGELFF.